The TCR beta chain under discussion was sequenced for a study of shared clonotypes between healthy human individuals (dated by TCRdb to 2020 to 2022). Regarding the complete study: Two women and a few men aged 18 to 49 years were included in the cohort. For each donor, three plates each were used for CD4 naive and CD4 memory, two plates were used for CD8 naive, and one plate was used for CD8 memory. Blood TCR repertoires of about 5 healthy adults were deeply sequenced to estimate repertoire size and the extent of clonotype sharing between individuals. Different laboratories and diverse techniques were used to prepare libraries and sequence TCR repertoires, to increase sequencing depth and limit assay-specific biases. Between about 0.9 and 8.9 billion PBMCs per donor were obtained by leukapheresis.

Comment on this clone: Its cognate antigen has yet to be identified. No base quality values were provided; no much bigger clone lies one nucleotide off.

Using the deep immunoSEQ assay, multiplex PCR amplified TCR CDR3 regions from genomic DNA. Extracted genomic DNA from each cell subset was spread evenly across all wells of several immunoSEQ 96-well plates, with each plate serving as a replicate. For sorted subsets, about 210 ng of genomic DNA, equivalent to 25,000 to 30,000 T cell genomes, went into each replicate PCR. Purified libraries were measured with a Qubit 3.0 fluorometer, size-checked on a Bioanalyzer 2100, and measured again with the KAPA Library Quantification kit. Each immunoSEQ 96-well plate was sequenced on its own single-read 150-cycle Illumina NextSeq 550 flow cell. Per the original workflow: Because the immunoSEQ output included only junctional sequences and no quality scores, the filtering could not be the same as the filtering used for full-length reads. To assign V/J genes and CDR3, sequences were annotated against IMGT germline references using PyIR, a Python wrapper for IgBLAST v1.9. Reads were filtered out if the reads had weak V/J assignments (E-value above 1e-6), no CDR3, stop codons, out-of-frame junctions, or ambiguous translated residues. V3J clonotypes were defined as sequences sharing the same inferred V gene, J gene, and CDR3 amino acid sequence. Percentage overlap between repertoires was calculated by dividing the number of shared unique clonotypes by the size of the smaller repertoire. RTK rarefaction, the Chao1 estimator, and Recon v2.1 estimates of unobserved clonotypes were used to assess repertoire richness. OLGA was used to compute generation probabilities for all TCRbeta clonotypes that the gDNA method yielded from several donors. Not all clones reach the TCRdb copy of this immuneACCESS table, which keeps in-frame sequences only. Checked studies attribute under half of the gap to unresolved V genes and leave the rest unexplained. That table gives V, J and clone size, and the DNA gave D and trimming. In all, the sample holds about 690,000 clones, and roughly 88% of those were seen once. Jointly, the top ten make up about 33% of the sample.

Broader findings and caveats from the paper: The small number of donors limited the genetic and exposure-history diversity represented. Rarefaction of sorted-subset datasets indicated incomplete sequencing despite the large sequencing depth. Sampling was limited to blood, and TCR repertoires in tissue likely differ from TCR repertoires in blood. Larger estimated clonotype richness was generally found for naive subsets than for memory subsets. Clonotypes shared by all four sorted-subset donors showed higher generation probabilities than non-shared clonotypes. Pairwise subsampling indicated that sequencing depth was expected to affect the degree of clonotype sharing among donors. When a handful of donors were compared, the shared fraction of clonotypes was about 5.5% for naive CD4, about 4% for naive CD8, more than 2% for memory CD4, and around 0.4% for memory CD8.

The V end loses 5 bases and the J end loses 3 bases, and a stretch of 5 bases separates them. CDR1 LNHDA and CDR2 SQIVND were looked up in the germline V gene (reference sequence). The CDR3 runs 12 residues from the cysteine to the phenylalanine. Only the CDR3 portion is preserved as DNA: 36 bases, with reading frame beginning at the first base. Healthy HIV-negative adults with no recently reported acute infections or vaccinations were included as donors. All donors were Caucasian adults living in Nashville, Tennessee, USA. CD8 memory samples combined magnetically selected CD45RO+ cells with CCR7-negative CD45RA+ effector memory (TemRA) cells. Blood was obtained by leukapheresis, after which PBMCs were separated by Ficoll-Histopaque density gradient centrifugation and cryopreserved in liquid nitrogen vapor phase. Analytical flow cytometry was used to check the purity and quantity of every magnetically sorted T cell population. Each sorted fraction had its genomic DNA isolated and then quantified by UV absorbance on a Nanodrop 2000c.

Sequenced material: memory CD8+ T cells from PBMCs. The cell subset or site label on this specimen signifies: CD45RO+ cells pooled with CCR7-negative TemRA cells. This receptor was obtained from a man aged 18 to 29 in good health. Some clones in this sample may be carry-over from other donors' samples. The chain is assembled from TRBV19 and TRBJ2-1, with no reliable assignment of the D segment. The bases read TGTGCCAGTAGTGCTAGCTACAATGAGCAGTTCTTC. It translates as CASSASYNEQFF. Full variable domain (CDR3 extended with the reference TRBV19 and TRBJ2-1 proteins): DGGITQSPKYLFRKEGQNVTLSCEQNLNHDAMYWYRQDPGQGLRLIYYSQIVNDFQKGDIAEGYSVSREKKESFPLTVTSAQKNPTAFYLCASSASYNEQFFGPGTRLTVL.